A selection of T cell receptor beta chains follows, all from one sample in a study of blood T cell repertoires in COVID-19. The data were produced by immunoSEQ multiplex PCR, yet TCRdb's version contains in-frame clones alone and is incomplete. Here the sample spans more than 6,500 clones, around 86% being singletons. The source material was peripheral blood. Source of these receptors: a woman aged 55-70 years with active COVID-19. Both conserved end residues are trimmed from each CDR3. Fields, in order: V gene, D gene, CDR3 protein. D genes are given only for firm matches.

TRBV12-5 - ASAEEVRTEAF
TRBV4-2 - ASSQAGSGANVLT
TRBV7-2 - ASSLGPFRAPYGYT
TRBV5-3 - ARSIQQGHEQF
TRBV10-3 TRBD2 AIGGSGRGDTGELF
TRBV7-8 TRBD1 ASSIGPGQGPNTEAF
TRBV27 - ASSHRDTFSYEQY
TRBV7-2 TRBD2 ASSLALAGGRQETQY
TRBV28 - ASSREGGWEAF
TRBV2 TRBD2 ASSEPRGGGLVVNEQF
TRBV27 TRBD2 ASSLLAGGYNEQF